These 17 T cell receptor beta chains were sequenced from one sample in a study of human T cells and chemical hapten exposure. TCRdb processed the RACE reads anew with MiXCR; each CDR3 protein has one entry. The data hold about 120,000 distinct CDR3 sequences, with roughly 12% observed a single time. Described time point: pre-sensitization, week 0. Treatment meaning: therapeutic diphenylcyclopropenone sensitization with weekly scalp DPC. The material was whole blood, obtained in connection with sensitization to the hapten diphenylcyclopropenone (DPC). The receptors come from a woman aged 18-29 years with alopecia areata. Some clones in this sample may be carry-over from other donors' samples.

This chain links TRBV10-2 with TRBJ1-5, with 9 bases matching TRBD1. The trim removed 6 bases at V and 6 bases at J, leaving 6 bases unmatched. Germline lookup yields CDR1 WSHSY and CDR2 SAAADI. This CDR3 is 14 amino acids long. The CDR3 spells CASSRGDRAQPQHF. The CDR3 DNA reads TGCGCCAGCAGCCGGGGGGACAGGGCTCAGCCCCAGCATTTT.

The chain links TRBV5-5 to TRBJ1-6; no clear D. There are 16 residues in the CDR3. V was cut by 4 bases and J by 6 bases, with 17 bases left in between. Germline V gives CDR1 SGHKS, CDR2 YYEKEE (reference sequence). This CDR3 reads CASSRHPGVLNSPLHF. CDR3 nucleotides: TGTGCCAGCAGCCGACATCCCGGGGTACTTAATTCACCCCTCCACTTT.

This clonotype was recorded many times. In DNA, the CDR3 is TGTGCCAGCAGCTTATCGGAGGATTCACCCCTCCACTTT. Residues: CASSLSEDSPLHF. V usage is TRBV7-6 and J usage is TRBJ1-6; D uncertain. With 2 bases removed from V and 8 bases from J, the gap between germline ends came to 7 bases. The CDR3 consists of 13 residues. Per germline, CDR1 SGHVS and CDR2 FNYEAQ.

This clonotype was seen a few times. This chain connects TRBV9 to TRBJ2-3, with D unclear. The V end was cut by 3 bases, the J end by 2 bases, with 10 bases between. The CDR3 sequence is 14 residues long. CDR1 and CDR2 (germline): SGDLS, YYNGEE. DNA of the CDR3: TGTGCCAGCAGCGGGAGATCGACCACAGATACGCAGTATTTT. Encoded protein: CASSGRSTTDTQYF.

This clonotype showed up many times. The rearrangement links TRBV21-1 to TRBJ1-5. TRBV21-1 constitutes a pseudogene. The CDR3 loop spans 18 amino acids. This CDR3 reads CASSKGKKHNVGNQPQHF. The DNA for the CDR3 is TGTGCCAGCAGCAAAGGAAAAAAACATAATGTAGGCAATCAGCCCCAGCATTTT.

V gene TRBV6-2 or TRBV6-3 combines with J gene TRBJ1-2, with D possibly being TRBD1 (6 bases). V was pared by 5 bases and J by 8 bases, with 12 bases between. CDR3 length: 12 residues. Germline V gene lookup returns CDR1 MNHEY and CDR2 SVGEGT. Here the CDR3 DNA reads TGTGCCAGCAGTCGAGGGGACACCGGCTACACCTTC. Its protein product is CASSRGDTGYTF.

This clonotype was counted many times. The chain has TRBV9 and TRBJ1-1; maybe TRBD1 (5 bases). Per the germline V gene, CDR1 is SGDLS and CDR2 is YYNGEE. With 0 bases removed from V and 5 bases from J, the gap between germline ends came to 17 bases. This CDR3 is built from 16 residues. The CDR3 DNA reads as TGTGCCAGCAGCGTAGCTTGGGGGGGTGAGGTGACTGAAGCTTTCTTT. Protein sequence: CASSVAWGGEVTEAFF.

This clonotype showed up just a few times. The chain joins TRBV6-1 to TRBJ2-6; no reliable D call. The CDR3 runs 15 residues. The germline V gene encodes CDR1 MNHNS and CDR2 SASEGT. V lost 0 bases and J 0 bases, leaving 3 bases between the germline ends. CDR3 DNA sequence: TGTGCCAGCAGTGAAGCCAACTCTGGGGCCAACGTCCTGACTTTC. It yields the protein CASSEANSGANVLTF.

The chain uses TRBV7-9 and TRBJ2-2; D unresolved. The CDR3 runs 15 residues. Germline V gene data show CDR1 as SEHNR and CDR2 as FQNEAQ (reference sequence). V dropped 1 base and J dropped 1 base, with 7 bases sitting between them. CDR3 DNA sequence: TGTGCCAGCAGCTTAGGAGTCGTGAACACCGGGGAGCTGTTTTTT. Translation gives CASSLGVVNTGELFF.

There are a few counts of this clonotype. This chain uses TRBV9 with TRBJ1-1; the match to TRBD1 covers 11 bases. Unmatched junction bases numbered 4, after V lost 0 bases and J lost 6 bases. CDR3 length equals 15 residues. CDR1 is SGDLS, CDR2 YYNGEE, per germline. This CDR3 reads CASSVVGTGGSEAFF. The DNA for the CDR3 is TGTGCCAGCAGCGTAGTGGGGACAGGGGGTTCTGAAGCTTTCTTT.

The chain uses TRBV3-1 and TRBJ1-4; tentatively, D is TRBD1 (6 bases). The germline CDR1 and CDR2 sequences are LGHDT and YNNKEL (reference sequence). Trimming removed 1 base at V and 12 bases at J, with 24 bases between. The CDR3 runs to 17 residues. For the CDR3, the DNA is TGTGCCAGCAGCCAAGCCCAAGGGGGGACGGCTTTCGGGGAACTGTTTTTT. Protein product: CASSQAQGGTAFGELFF. The full variable domain, completed using reference TRBV3-1 and TRBJ1-4, is DTAVSQTPKYLVTQMGNDKSIKCEQNLGHDTMYWYKQDSKKFLKIMFSYNNKELIINETVPNRFSPKSPDKAHLNLHINSLELGDSAVYFCASSQAQGGTAFGELFFGSGTQLSVL.

The chain employs TRBV27 and TRBJ1-1; a possible D gene is TRBD1 (6 bases). The V end lost 2 bases, the J end lost 4 bases, and 14 bases lay between the germline ends. Germline loops: CDR1 MNHEY, CDR2 SMNVEV (reference sequence). This CDR3 has 15 residues. The CDR3 nucleotides are TGTGCCAGCAGTTTACGACAGGTTGAAGGCACTGAAGCTTTCTTT. Its protein is CASSLRQVEGTEAFF.

In this sample, this clonotype turned up a few times. This chain uses TRBV7-9 with TRBJ2-3, with a weak D call TRBD1 (6 bases). This CDR3 is 15 amino acids long. V was clipped by 5 bases and J by 4 bases, with 16 bases between them. The V gene's germline CDR1 is SEHNR and CDR2 FQNEAQ (reference sequence). The CDR3 coding sequence is TGTGCCAGCAGCCCCAACAGGGTCGGAGCAGATACGCAGTATTTT. Its protein is CASSPNRVGADTQYF.

This clonotype has only a few counts. V gene TRBV4-3 combines with J gene TRBJ1-2, with TRBD1 matching 11 bases. Trimming cost V 5 bases and J 2 bases; bases outside gene matches: 4. Per the germline V gene, CDR1 is LGHNA and CDR2 is YSLEER. This CDR3 contains 15 residues. The CDR3 spells CASSTGQGGNYGYTF. The CDR3 DNA reads TGCGCCAGCAGCACGGGACAGGGGGGGAACTATGGCTACACCTTC.

The V gene is TRBV2, the J gene TRBJ2-1, with D uncertain. V dropped 3 bases and J dropped 12 bases, with 9 bases sitting between them. In germline, CDR1 is SNHLY, CDR2 FYNNEI. This CDR3 is 11 amino acids long. The CDR3 sequence is CASSDPPWQFF. Written as DNA, the CDR3 is TGTGCCAGCAGTGATCCCCCCTGGCAGTTCTTC.

Only a few counts were recorded for this clonotype. V usage is TRBV20-1 and J usage is TRBJ1-1, with 7 bases fitting TRBD1. V was clipped by 1 base and J by 4 bases; unmatched bases: 9. CDR3 length: 15 residues. Germline loops: CDR1 DFQATT, CDR2 SNEGSKA (reference sequence). CDR3 sequence (DNA): TGCAGTGCTAGAGTCAAGGGGGCGAGGTTCACTGAAGCTTTCTTT. It codes for CSARVKGARFTEAFF.

J is TRBJ1-1 and V is TRBV5-1, with a possible D match to TRBD1 (6 bases). The V and J ends lost 4 bases and 1 base respectively, with 17 bases between them. Per germline, CDR1 SGHRS and CDR2 YFSETQ. This CDR3 has 16 amino acids. The CDR3: CASSPGTHLSNTEAFF. CDR3 DNA: TGCGCCAGCAGCCCCGGGACACACCTTTCGAACACTGAAGCTTTCTTT.